The rows below give T cell receptor beta chains drawn from one sample of a study of shared clonotypes between healthy human individuals. Generated by immunoSEQ multiplex PCR, the TCRdb table keeps only in-frame clones and is missing some. The sample has fewer than 1 million clones, 90% to 97% seen once. Sequencing was performed on naive CD8+ T cells sorted from blood. The receptors originated from a man aged 30-40 years in good health. CDR3s include the opening cysteine and the closing phenylalanine or tryptophan.

J	V	CDR3
TRBJ2-1	TRBV6-4	CASSDSIGTSGNNNEQFF
TRBJ2-5	TRBV9	CASSGDGLAEETQYF
TRBJ2-7	TRBV7-2	CASSSDTGLAGIYEQYF
TRBJ2-7	TRBV5-6	CASSFGGSYEQYF
TRBJ2-7	TRBV27	CASSLQTSGRDITYEQYF
TRBJ2-1	TRBV9	CASSPHDRVYYNEQFF
TRBJ2-7	TRBV27	CASSSQGEGVFEQYF
TRBJ2-7	TRBV14	CASSQDRWGRAPQQYF
TRBJ2-7	TRBV9	CASSASFDAVPYEQYF
TRBJ2-1	TRBV4-1	CASSTTRGGYEQFF
TRBJ2-3	TRBV4-1	CASSQLFSGQGNTDTQYF
TRBJ1-2	TRBV25-1	CASSESWSATDGYTF
TRBJ2-1	TRBV18	CASSPDATEPPEQFF
TRBJ2-7	TRBV30	CAWSVLGVEEQYF
TRBJ2-7	TRBV7-9	CASSLGSEHLYEQYF
TRBJ2-7	TRBV5-4	CASSPMTSGSTEQYF
TRBJ2-1	TRBV6-1	CASPLGLAGGNEQFF
TRBJ1-4	TRBV13	CASSKAAGYNEKLFF
TRBJ1-5	TRBV19	CASSIGTGGTQPQHF
TRBJ2-7	TRBV2	CASSDHGLAGVYEQYF
TRBJ2-1	TRBV5-1	CASSWEPGLGNEQFF
TRBJ2-1	TRBV28	CASSLAQVYNEQFF
TRBJ1-5	TRBV21-1	CASSPITRTYSNQPQHF
TRBJ2-5	TRBV13	CASRPSGSRETQYF
TRBJ2-5	TRBV5-4	CASSTGRIQETQYF
TRBJ1-5	TRBV9	CASGGFRQPQHF
TRBJ2-7	TRBV7-9	CASSFIAGGYEQYF
TRBJ2-7	TRBV7-9	CASRGRYEQYF
TRBJ2-7	TRBV20-1	CSARTIYEQYF
TRBJ2-7	TRBV7-9	CASSPTGNEQYF
TRBJ1-3	TRBV19	CASSIDGTDGNTIYF
TRBJ2-3	TRBV20-1	CSASADTQYF
TRBJ2-7	TRBV5-1	CASSLVAGGYEQYF
TRBJ2-7	TRBV7-9	CASSLLGSEQYF
TRBJ2-3	TRBV27	CASSFWSTDTQYF
TRBJ2-5	TRBV18	CASSPSGGLGETQYF
TRBJ1-5	TRBV4-1	CASSQVFPGENQPQHF
TRBJ2-7	TRBV7-9	CASSVGTTYEQYF
TRBJ2-2	TRBV4-1	CASSQGLAWDGELFF
TRBJ2-1	TRBV29-1	CSVELHSGTSGHNEQFF